This TCR beta chain appears in the sequencing data of a study of OX40 agonist ivuxolimab in advanced cancers. Study results and caveats: Patients who responded partially at 0.1-3.0 mg/kg showed clonal expansion ranking among the lowest.

On this clone: Its specificity is unknown.

After removal of 2 bases from V and 7 bases from J, the junction contained 5 bases not matched to a gene. Germline loops: CDR1 SEHNR, CDR2 FQNEAQ (reference sequence). This CDR3 is 14 amino acids long. TCRdb keeps only in-frame clones here, not all; method: immunoSEQ multiplex PCR. The table lists about 52,000 clones, roughly 82% of them singletons. The source was CD4+ or CD8+ T cells sorted from blood, collected in a trial of the OX40 agonist ivuxolimab. The chain links TRBV7-9 to TRBJ2-1; 7 nucleotides line up with TRBD2. This receptor was obtained from an adult with an advanced solid tumor such as melanoma, head and neck, liver or kidney cancer. This chain's CDR3 is CASSLSVRGNEQFF. As DNA, the CDR3 is TGTGCCAGCAGCTTAAGTGTGCGGGGGAATGAGCAGTTCTTC.